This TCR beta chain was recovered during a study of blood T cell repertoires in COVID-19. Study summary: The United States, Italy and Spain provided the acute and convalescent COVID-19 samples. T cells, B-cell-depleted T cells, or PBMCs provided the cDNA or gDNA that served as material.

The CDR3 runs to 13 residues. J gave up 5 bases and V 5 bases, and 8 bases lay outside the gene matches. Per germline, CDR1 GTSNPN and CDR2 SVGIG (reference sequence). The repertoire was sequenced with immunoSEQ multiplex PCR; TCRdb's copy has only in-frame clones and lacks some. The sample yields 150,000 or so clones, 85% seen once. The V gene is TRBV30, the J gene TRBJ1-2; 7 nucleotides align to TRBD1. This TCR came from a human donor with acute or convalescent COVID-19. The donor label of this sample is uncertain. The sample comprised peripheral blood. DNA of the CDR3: TGTGCCTGGGAACGATGGGACAGATATGGCTACACCTTC. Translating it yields CAWERWDRYGYTF. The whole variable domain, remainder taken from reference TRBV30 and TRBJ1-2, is SQTIHQWPATLVQPVGSPLSLECTVEGTSNPNLYWYRQAAGRGLQLLFYSVGIGQISSEVPQNLSASRPQDRQFILSSKKLLLSDSGFYLCAWERWDRYGYTFGSGTRLTVV.